This TCR beta chain is drawn from a study of human T cells and chemical hapten exposure. Whole-study findings and limits: High-frequency TCRs, those above 1 in 1000, stayed the same after DPC sensitization.

This CDR3 has 15 amino acids. J was trimmed by 3 bases and V by 5 bases; bases with no gene match: 6. The V gene's germline CDR1 is MNHNS and CDR2 SASEGT. One entry per CDR3 protein results from TCRdb running MiXCR on the RACE reads. The data contain 280,000 or so distinct CDR3 sequences, 7.7% of them seen just once; the ten biggest clones take up more than 1%. This clonotype showed up many times. Its antigen is as yet unknown. The time point denotes: pre-sensitization, week 0. Described treatment: therapeutic diphenylcyclopropenone sensitization with weekly scalp DPC. The sample here was whole blood, taken in connection with sensitization to the hapten diphenylcyclopropenone (DPC). The source is a man younger than 30 with alopecia areata. Some clones in this sample may be carry-over from other donors' samples. The chain links TRBV6-1 to TRBJ2-3, with 9 bases aligning to TRBD1. CDR3 coding DNA: TGTGCCAGCAGTCCAGACAGGGGGGGAACAGATACGCAGTATTTT. Protein sequence: CASSPDRGGTDTQYF.